These 5 T cell receptor beta chains originate from one sample sequenced in a study of T cell repertoires in cytomegalovirus infection. TCRdb ran MiXCR on the reads and lists one entry per CDR3 protein. This sample has tens of thousands of distinct CDR3 sequences; about 4% occur once, and the top ten carry 22%. Input material: PBMCs. The origin of the receptors is a human donor in good health (CMV status not recorded). Some clones in this sample may be carry-over from other donors' samples.

This clonotype was counted ten times or more. The chain carries TRBV7-2 and TRBJ2-1; the D gene is possibly TRBD1 (5 bases). The V end was cut by 0 bases, the J end by 2 bases, with 11 bases between. CDR1 SGHTA and CDR2 FQGNSA come from the germline V gene. The CDR3 sequence is 16 residues long. The CDR3 reads CASSLAEVGPYNEQFF. The CDR3, as DNA: TGTGCCAGCAGCTTAGCAGAGGTGGGGCCCTACAATGAGCAGTTCTTC.

This clonotype was observed many times. This chain uses TRBV20-1 with TRBJ2-1; no firm D call. V was cut by 7 bases and J by 6 bases, with 16 bases left in between. The CDR3 sequence is 13 residues long. Germline-derived CDR1 and CDR2 are DFQATT and SNEGSKA (reference sequence). The CDR3 loop reads CSVESKTLNEQFF. The CDR3, as DNA: TGCAGTGTGGAAAGTAAAACACTCAATGAGCAGTTCTTC.

This clonotype was seen repeatedly, ten times or more. The rearrangement joins TRBV11-2 to TRBJ2-1, with a tentative D call TRBD2 (5 bases). The CDR3 length is 12 residues. Per germline, CDR1 SGHAT and CDR2 FQNNGV. The V end lost 1 base, the J end lost 10 bases, and 8 bases lay between the germline ends. The CDR3, as DNA: TGTGCCAGCAGCTTAGTGGACTGGGAGCAGTTCTTC. Protein: CASSLVDWEQFF. Full variable domain (rest looked up from reference TRBV11-2 and TRBJ2-1): EAGVAQSPRYKIIEKRQSVAFWCNPISGHATLYWYQQILGQGPKLLIQFQNNGVVDDSQLPKDRFSAERLKGVDSTLKIQPAKLEDSAVYLCASSLVDWEQFFGPGTRLTVL.

This clonotype has at least ten counts. V usage is TRBV19 and J usage is TRBJ2-7; D unresolved. The CDR3 is made up of 14 amino acids. Trimming took off 2 bases at V and 2 bases at J, with 10 bases between the two ends. Germline V gene lookup returns CDR1 LNHDA and CDR2 SQIVND (reference sequence). The CDR3 is CASSILAQPYEQYF. Here the CDR3 DNA reads TGTGCCAGTAGTATATTGGCGCAGCCCTACGAGCAGTACTTC. Together with reference TRBV19 and TRBJ2-7, the CDR3 gives the full variable domain: DGGITQSPKYLFRKEGQNVTLSCEQNLNHDAMYWYRQDPGQGLRLIYYSQIVNDFQKGDIAEGYSVSREKKESFPLTVTSAQKNPTAFYLCASSILAQPYEQYFGPGTRLTVT.

This chain connects TRBV7-2 to TRBJ2-5; the match to TRBD2 covers 9 bases. This CDR3 is 15 amino acids long. The germline gives CDR1 SGHTA, CDR2 FQGNSA. V shed 2 bases, J shed 2 bases, and the junction held 3 bases outside the gene matches. The CDR3 loop reads CASSLMSGRQETQYF. In DNA, the CDR3 is TGTGCCAGCAGCTTAATGAGCGGGAGGCAAGAGACCCAGTACTTC. The full variable domain, with the rest looked up from reference TRBV7-2 and TRBJ2-5, is GAGVSQSPSNKVTEKGKDVELRCDPISGHTALYWYRQSLGQGLEFLIYFQGNSAPDKSGLPSDRFSAERTGGSVSTLTIQRTQQEDSAVYLCASSLMSGRQETQYFGPGTRLLVL.